The 21 T cell receptor beta chains below all came from one sample that was sequenced in a study of blood T cell repertoires in COVID-19. Clones were read by immunoSEQ multiplex PCR, and TCRdb kept only the in-frame ones, dropping some. This sample has approximately 140,000 clones, with approximately 89% found just once. Material for sequencing was peripheral blood. The receptors were gathered from a man between 60 and 70 years old with active or convalescent COVID-19.

The rearrangement links TRBV6-6 to TRBJ1-5; D unresolved. The CDR3 consists of 16 residues. The germline CDR1 and CDR2 sequences are MNHNY and SVGAGI (reference sequence). Between the trimmed V and J ends, which lost 3 bases and 1 base, there was a span of 13 bases. The CDR3 nucleotides read TGTGCCAGCAGTTATCCCCACTCGGGAAGCAATCAGCCCCAGCATTTT. Its protein product is CASSYPHSGSNQPQHF.

This clone was observed a handful of times. The genes are TRBV19 and TRBJ2-7; the D gene is possibly TRBD1 (5 bases). V was shortened by 5 bases and J by 0 bases, with 14 bases between the two germline ends. The CDR3 loop spans 15 amino acids. CDR1 LNHDA and CDR2 SQIVND come from the germline V gene (reference sequence). For the CDR3, the DNA is TGTGCCAGTAGTGCTCAGGGATCTAGCTCCTACGAGCAGTACTTC. Its protein is CASSAQGSSSYEQYF.

This chain links TRBV5-1 with TRBJ2-1; D perhaps matches TRBD2 (6 bases). V lost 3 bases and J lost 4, with 11 bases in between. The CDR3 sequence is 14 residues long. The germline gives CDR1 SGHRS, CDR2 YFSETQ. The DNA for the CDR3 is TGCGCCAGCAGCTCCCGTGCGGGGTACAATGAGCAGTTCTTC. Its protein is CASSSRAGYNEQFF.

Here the CDR3 reads CASSLVLDRMAEAFF. The CDR3 nucleotides are TGTGCCAGCAGTTTAGTCTTGGACAGGATGGCTGAAGCTTTCTTT. The rearrangement uses TRBV28 and TRBJ1-1; 7 bases agree with TRBD1. Germline-derived CDR1 and CDR2 are MDHEN and SYDVKM. The CDR3 is 15 residues long. After removal of 2 bases from V and 6 bases from J, the junction contained 9 bases not matched to a gene.

The V gene is TRBV24-1, the J gene TRBJ1-1; D might be TRBD1 (6 bases). The V end was cut by 7 bases, the J end by 1 base, with 12 bases between. This CDR3 is 14 amino acids long. Germline V gene data show CDR1 as KGHDR and CDR2 as SFDVKD. CDR3 loop: CATRNSRGNTEAFF. CDR3 sequence (DNA): TGTGCCACCAGGAACTCCAGGGGGAACACTGAAGCTTTCTTT.

This clone was counted a single time. The CDR3 nucleotides read TGTGCCAGCAGCGCCCCAGTCGGGAACACCATATATTTT. Translated: CASSAPVGNTIYF. This chain connects TRBV11-2 to TRBJ1-3, with D uncertain. The V gene's germline CDR1 is SGHAT and CDR2 FQNNGV. The CDR3 covers 13 residues. V lost 5 bases and J 7 bases, leaving 12 bases between the germline ends.

The chain couples TRBV28 to TRBJ1-6, with 9 bases identical to TRBD1. The CDR3 contains 15 residues. V dropped 3 bases and J dropped 5; count of bases not matched to a gene: 2. Germline V gene lookup returns CDR1 MDHEN and CDR2 SYDVKM. DNA for the CDR3: TGTGCCAGCAGTTTTGGGGACAGGGATAATTCACCCCTCCACTTT. Translated: CASSFGDRDNSPLHF.

The chain combines TRBV4-1 with TRBJ2-1; TRBD2 matches 14 bases. Germline V CDR1 and CDR2: MGHRA, YSYEKL. The trim removed 6 bases at V and 8 bases at J, leaving 9 bases unmatched. This CDR3 spans 16 amino acids. CDR3 sequence: CASRRAGTSGSYEQFF. In nucleotides, the CDR3 is TGCGCCAGCAGACGCGCCGGGACTAGCGGGAGTTATGAGCAGTTCTTC.

This chain links TRBV5-6 with TRBJ1-3, with D hard to call. Germline loops: CDR1 SGHDT, CDR2 YYEEEE. The CDR3 has 15 residues. Trimming cost V 4 bases and J 4 bases, with 15 bases left between them. CDR3 loop: CASSPTGARGNTIYF. In DNA, the CDR3 is TGTGCCAGCAGCCCGACCGGCGCGCGGGGAAACACCATATATTTT.

The genes are TRBV9 and TRBJ2-7; 10 nucleotides match TRBD1. With V trimmed by 3 bases and J by 0 bases, 6 bases remained unmatched. The germline CDR1 and CDR2 sequences are SGDLS and YYNGEE. The CDR3 totals 16 residues. The CDR3 loop is CASSGGTGASSYEQYF. DNA for the CDR3: TGTGCCAGCAGCGGCGGGACAGGGGCTAGCTCCTACGAGCAGTACTTC.

The genes are TRBV28 and TRBJ1-1, with 7 bases identical to TRBD1. Germline CDR1 MDHEN, CDR2 SYDVKM. The V and J ends lost 5 bases and 7 bases, in that order; junction bases with no gene match: 7. The CDR3 is 13 amino acids. CDR3 protein: CASSVVGQIEAFF. In DNA, the CDR3 is TGTGCCAGCAGTGTGGTGGGACAGATTGAAGCTTTCTTT. The full variable domain, rest sourced from reference TRBV28 and TRBJ1-1, is DVKVTQSSRYLVKRTGEKVFLECVQDMDHENMFWYRQDPGLGLRLIYFSYDVKMKEKGDIPEGYSVSREKKERFSLILESASTNQTSMYLCASSVVGQIEAFFGQGTRLTVV.

The V gene is TRBV24-1, the J gene TRBJ1-5; 7 bases align to TRBD1. Germline CDR1 reads KGHDR; CDR2 reads SFDVKD. The trim removed 4 bases at V and 1 base at J, leaving 3 bases unmatched. The CDR3 contains 15 residues. Written as DNA, the CDR3 is TGTGCCACCAGTGACCCACAGGGGAGCAATCAGCCCCAGCATTTT. Amino acids: CATSDPQGSNQPQHF.

This chain links TRBV15 with TRBJ1-1; a weak D match, TRBD1 (5 bases). Germline lookup yields CDR1 LNHNV and CDR2 YYDKDF (reference sequence). V gave up 3 bases and J gave up 1 base, with 15 bases separating them. There are 16 residues in the CDR3. The CDR3 protein is CATSSGGSRANTEAFF. In DNA form, the CDR3 reads TGTGCCACCAGCAGCGGGGGTTCGAGGGCGAACACTGAAGCTTTCTTT.

The chain is built from TRBV11-3 and TRBJ2-2, with 10 positions matching TRBD2. V trimming: 7 bases; J trimming: 6 bases; junction bases outside the gene matches: 5. This CDR3 region has 14 residues. Germline V gene sequence: CDR1 SGHNT, CDR2 YENEEA. As DNA, the CDR3 is TGTGCCAGCACCATCAGCGGGAGGGCCGGGGAGCTGTTTTTT. Its translation: CASTISGRAGELFF.

The chain links TRBV27 to TRBJ1-5; D gene unclear. CDR3 length: 15 residues. CDR1 is MNHEY and CDR2 is SMNVEV in the germline V gene (reference sequence). Trimming removed 6 bases at V and 2 bases at J, with 14 bases between. This CDR3 reads CASRPATIGNQPQHF. The CDR3 coding sequence is TGTGCCAGCAGGCCCGCCACTATCGGCAATCAGCCCCAGCATTTT.

The genes are TRBV28 and TRBJ1-5; TRBD1 agrees at 9 bases. CDR3 length: 15 residues. With V trimmed by 5 bases and J by 3 bases, 5 bases remained unmatched. Germline V gene sequence: CDR1 MDHEN, CDR2 SYDVKM. CDR3 sequence (DNA): TGTGCCAGCAGTCCAGGGACAGGGTTCAATCAGCCCCAGCATTTT. Amino acids: CASSPGTGFNQPQHF. Variable domain in full (rest from reference TRBV28 and TRBJ1-5): DVKVTQSSRYLVKRTGEKVFLECVQDMDHENMFWYRQDPGLGLRLIYFSYDVKMKEKGDIPEGYSVSREKKERFSLILESASTNQTSMYLCASSPGTGFNQPQHFGDGTRLSIL.

The genes are TRBV5-1 and TRBJ2-5, with 9 bases that match TRBD1. CDR3 length: 14 residues. CDR1 and CDR2 from the germline V gene are SGHRS and YFSETQ. The junction had 5 bases not matched to a gene; V was cut back by 3 bases and J by 5 bases. CDR3 in DNA: TGCGCCAGCAGCTCGACAGGGGGTTCGGAGACCCAGTACTTC. Translation gives CASSSTGGSETQYF.

The chain uses TRBV5-8 and TRBJ2-5; 10 bases are a match to TRBD2. J was trimmed by 3 bases and V by 0 bases; bases with no gene match: 2. CDR1 and CDR2 from the germline V gene are SGHTS and YDEGEE. The length of the CDR3 is 15 residues. DNA for the CDR3: TGTGCCAGCAGCTTGGAGGGACTAGCGAAAGAGACCCAGTACTTC. This translates into CASSLEGLAKETQYF.

This chain uses TRBV28 with TRBJ2-7, with a possible D match to TRBD1 (6 bases). The CDR3 totals 13 residues. V was pared by 1 base and J by 2 bases, with 6 bases between. Per the germline V gene, CDR1 is MDHEN and CDR2 is SYDVKM. In DNA form, the CDR3 reads TGTGCCAGCAGTTTATACAGGGCCTACGAGCAGTACTTC. It specifies CASSLYRAYEQYF.

The chain couples TRBV30 to TRBJ2-7, with TRBD1 matching over 8 bases. The junction had 4 bases not matched to a gene; V was cut back by 0 bases and J by 3 bases. The CDR3 is 14 amino acids. Per the germline V gene, CDR1 is GTSNPN and CDR2 is SVGIG (reference sequence). DNA of the CDR3: TGTGCCTGGAGTGTAGCAGGGGGCTACTACGAGCAGTACTTC. Its protein is CAWSVAGGYYEQYF.

The CDR3, as DNA: TGTGCCACCAGTGATCGGACAGGGCACCAAGAGACCCAGTACTTC. This gives the protein CATSDRTGHQETQYF. The rearrangement joins TRBV24-1 to TRBJ2-5, with 8 bases fitting TRBD1. The J segment lost 0 bases and the V segment lost 3 bases, leaving 2 bases of the junction unmatched. The length of the CDR3 is 15 residues. Germline lookup yields CDR1 KGHDR and CDR2 SFDVKD.